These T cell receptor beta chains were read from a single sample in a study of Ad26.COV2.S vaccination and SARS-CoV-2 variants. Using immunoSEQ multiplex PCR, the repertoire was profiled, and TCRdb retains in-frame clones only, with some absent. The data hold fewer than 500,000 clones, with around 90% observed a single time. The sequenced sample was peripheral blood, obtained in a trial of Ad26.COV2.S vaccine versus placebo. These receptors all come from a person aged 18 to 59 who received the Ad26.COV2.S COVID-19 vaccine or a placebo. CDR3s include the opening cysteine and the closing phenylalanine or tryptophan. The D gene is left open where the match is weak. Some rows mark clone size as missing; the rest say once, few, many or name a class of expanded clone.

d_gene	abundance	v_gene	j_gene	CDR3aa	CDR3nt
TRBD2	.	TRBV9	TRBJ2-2	CASSPIAGNTGELFF	TGTGCCAGCAGCCCCATAGCGGGGAACACCGGGGAGCTGTTTTTT
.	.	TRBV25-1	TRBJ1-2	CASSDGRGYTF	TGTGCCAGCAGTGATGGGCGCGGCTACACCTTC
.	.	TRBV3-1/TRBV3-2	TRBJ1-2	CASGLGHEDGYTF	TGTGCCAGCGGACTGGGACATGAGGATGGCTACACCTTC
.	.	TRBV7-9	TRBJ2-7	CASSRSGGHQVQYF	TGTGCCAGCAGCAGGTCAGGGGGGCATCAGGTGCAGTACTTC
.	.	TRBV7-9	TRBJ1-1	CASSLGGGHSKAFF	TGTGCCAGCAGCTTAGGAGGAGGGCACTCTAAAGCTTTCTTT
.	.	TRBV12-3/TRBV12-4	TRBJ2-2	CASRAYRAGELFF	TGTGCCAGCAGGGCCTACCGGGCGGGGGAGCTGTTTTTT
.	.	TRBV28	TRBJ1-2	CASSLIGTIDGYTF	TGTGCCAGCAGTTTAATCGGGACAATCGATGGCTACACCTTC
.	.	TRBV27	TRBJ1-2	CASSAAEGGIYGYTF	TGTGCCAGCAGTGCCGCGGAGGGGGGGATCTATGGCTACACCTTC
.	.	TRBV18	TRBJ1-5	CASSNGAVNSNQPQHF	TGTGCCAGCTCAAACGGGGCAGTCAATAGCAATCAGCCCCAGCATTTT
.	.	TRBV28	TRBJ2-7	CASSFQGYEQYF	TGTGCCAGCAGTTTCCAGGGTTACGAGCAGTACTTC
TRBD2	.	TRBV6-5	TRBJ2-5	CASSYLRGTETQYF	TGTGCCAGCAGTTACTTGCGGGGGACAGAGACCCAGTACTTC
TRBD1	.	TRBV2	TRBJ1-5	CASRYIDRATQPQHF	TGTGCCAGCAGATACATAGACAGGGCAACCCAGCCCCAGCATTTT
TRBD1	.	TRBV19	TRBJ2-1	CASSQDRGRFNEQFF	TGTGCCAGTAGCCAAGACAGGGGTCGTTTCAATGAGCAGTTCTTC
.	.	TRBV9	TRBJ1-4	CASSEGRANEKLFF	TGTGCCAGCAGCGAGGGCCGCGCAAATGAAAAACTGTTTTTT
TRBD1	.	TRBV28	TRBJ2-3	CASKAGTGGSQGVTDTQYF	TGTGCCAGCAAGGCCGGGACAGGGGGCTCTCAGGGAGTCACAGATACGCAGTATTTT
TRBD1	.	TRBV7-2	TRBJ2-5	CASSKTGQQETQYF	TGTGCCAGCAGCAAGACAGGGCAGCAAGAGACCCAGTACTTC
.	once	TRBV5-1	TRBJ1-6	CASSFSNSPLHF	TGCGCCAGCAGCTTTTCGAATTCACCCCTCCACTTT
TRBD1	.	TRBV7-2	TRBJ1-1	CASSLLRGITEAFF	TGTGCCAGCAGCTTACTCAGGGGGATCACTGAAGCTTTCTTT
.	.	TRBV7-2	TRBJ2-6	CASSLERVPGANVLTF	TGTGCCAGCAGCTTAGAAAGGGTCCCTGGGGCCAACGTCCTGACTTTC
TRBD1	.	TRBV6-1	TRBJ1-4	CASSEYTGGAEKLFF	TGTGCCAGCAGTGAATATACAGGGGGAGCTGAAAAACTGTTTTTT
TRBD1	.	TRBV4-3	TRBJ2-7	CASSPRTGGPYEQYF	TGCGCCAGCAGCCCCAGGACAGGGGGACCCTACGAGCAGTACTTC
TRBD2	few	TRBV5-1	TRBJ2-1	CASSYTTSGSLVLSYNEQFF	TGCGCCAGCAGCTATACGACTAGCGGGAGTTTGGTGTTATCCTACAATGAGCAGTTCTTC
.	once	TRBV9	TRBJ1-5	CASSGDWDQPQHF	TGTGCCAGCAGCGGAGACTGGGATCAGCCCCAGCATTTT
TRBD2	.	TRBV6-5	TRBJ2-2	CASSYSSGRGTGELFF	TGTGCCAGCAGTTACTCCAGCGGGAGGGGTACCGGGGAGCTGTTTTTT
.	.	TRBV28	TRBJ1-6	CAALRTRGDNSPLHF	TGTGCCGCACTCCGGACAAGAGGGGATAATTCACCCCTCCACTTT
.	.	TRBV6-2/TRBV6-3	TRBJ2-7	CASSHSGHSYEQYF	TGTGCCAGCAGCCATAGCGGACACTCCTACGAGCAGTACTTC
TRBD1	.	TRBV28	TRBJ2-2	CASRSGTGDTGELFF	TGTGCCAGCAGGTCCGGGACAGGGGACACCGGGGAGCTGTTTTTT
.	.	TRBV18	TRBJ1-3	CASSQGRNTIYF	TGTGCCAGCTCGCAGGGGAGAAACACCATATATTTT
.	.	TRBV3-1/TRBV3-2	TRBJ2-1	CASRHRTGGEFF	TGTGCCAGCAGGCATCGGACAGGAGGGGAGTTCTTC
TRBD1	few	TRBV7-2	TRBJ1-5	CASSFQTGNQPQHF	TGTGCCAGCAGCTTTCAGACAGGGAATCAGCCCCAGCATTTT
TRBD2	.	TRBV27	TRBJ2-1	CASTLRVGLAAANEQFF	TGTGCCAGCACCTTGAGAGTCGGACTAGCCGCTGCAAATGAGCAGTTCTTC
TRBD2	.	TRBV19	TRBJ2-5	CASSILAGGRATQYF	TGTGCCAGTAGTATCCTTGCGGGAGGAAGGGCGACCCAGTACTTC
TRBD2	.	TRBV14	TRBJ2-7	CASSHGGLAGFLPYEQYF	TGTGCCAGCAGCCATGGGGGACTAGCGGGTTTTCTTCCCTACGAGCAGTACTTC
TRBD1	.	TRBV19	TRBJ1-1	CASSIQGANTEAFF	TGTGCCAGTAGTATCCAGGGGGCAAACACTGAAGCTTTCTTT
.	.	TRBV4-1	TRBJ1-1	CASSQGSGANTEAFF	TGCGCCAGCAGCCAAGGTTCGGGGGCCAACACTGAAGCTTTCTTT
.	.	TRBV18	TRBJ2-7	CASSRAGSSYEQYF	TGTGCCAGCTCGCGAGCGGGTAGCTCCTACGAGCAGTACTTC
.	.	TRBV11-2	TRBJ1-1	CASSLGGEAFF	TGTGCCAGCAGCTTAGGAGGTGAAGCTTTCTTT
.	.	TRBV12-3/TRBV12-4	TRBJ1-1	CASSLRGTEAFF	TGTGCCAGCAGTTTAAGGGGGACTGAAGCTTTCTTT
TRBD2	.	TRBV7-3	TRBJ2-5	CASSFSGTSFETQYF	TGTGCCAGCAGCTTTTCCGGGACTAGCTTTGAGACCCAGTACTTC
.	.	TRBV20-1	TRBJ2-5	CSIDSKETQYF	TGCAGTATCGACAGCAAAGAGACCCAGTACTTC
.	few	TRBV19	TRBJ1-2	CASSIPRGSGYGYTF	TGTGCCAGTAGTATTCCTCGGGGTTCAGGCTATGGCTACACCTTC
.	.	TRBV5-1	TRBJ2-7	CASSPRSRGGGEQYF	TGCGCCAGCAGCCCCCGATCACGGGGCGGAGGGGAGCAGTACTTC
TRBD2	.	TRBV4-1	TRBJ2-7	CASSRPGTSDYEQYF	TGCGCCAGCAGCCGGCCCGGGACTAGCGACTACGAGCAGTACTTC
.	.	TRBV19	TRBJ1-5	CASSTTGPGQPQHF	TGTGCCAGTAGTACTACAGGGCCCGGGCAGCCCCAGCATTTT
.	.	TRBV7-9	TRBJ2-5	CASSFTVQETQYF	TGTGCCAGCAGCTTTACAGTACAAGAGACCCAGTACTTC
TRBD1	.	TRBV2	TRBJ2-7	CASSLPGQGYEQYF	TGTGCCAGCAGTTTACCGGGACAGGGCTACGAGCAGTACTTC
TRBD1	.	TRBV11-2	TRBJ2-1	CASSSLTGTGKNEQFF	TGTGCCAGCAGCTCATTGACCGGGACAGGGAAGAATGAGCAGTTCTTC
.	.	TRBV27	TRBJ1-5	CASSTGNQPQHF	TGTGCCAGCAGTACAGGGAATCAGCCCCAGCATTTT
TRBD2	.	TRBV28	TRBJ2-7	CASGLAGAPHEQYF	TGTGCCAGCGGATTAGCGGGAGCGCCCCACGAGCAGTACTTC
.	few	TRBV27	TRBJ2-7	CASSLSDRLEQYF	TGTGCCAGCAGTTTATCGGACCGGTTGGAGCAGTACTTC
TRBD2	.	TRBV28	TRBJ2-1	CASSLLAGGSDNDNEQFF	TGTGCCAGCAGTCTATTAGCGGGAGGGTCGGACAACGACAATGAGCAGTTCTTC
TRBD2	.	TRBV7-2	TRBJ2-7	CASSLGAGGDEQYF	TGTGCCAGCAGCTTAGGGGCGGGAGGAGACGAGCAGTACTTC
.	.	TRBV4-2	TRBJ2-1	CASSQDGQGVYNEQFF	TGTGCCAGCAGCCAAGACGGGCAGGGAGTTTACAATGAGCAGTTCTTC
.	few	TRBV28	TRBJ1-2	CASSLQADYGYTF	TGTGCCAGCAGTTTACAGGCGGACTATGGCTACACCTTC
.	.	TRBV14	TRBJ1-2	CASSQGYRDNYGYTF	TGTGCCAGCAGCCAAGGGTACAGGGACAACTATGGCTACACCTTC
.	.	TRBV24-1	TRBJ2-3	CATSATPGNSEYDTQYF	TGTGCCACCAGTGCCACACCAGGGAATTCTGAGTATGATACGCAGTATTTT
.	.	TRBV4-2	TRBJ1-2	CASSQVTNSNYGYTF	TGTGCCAGCAGCCAAGTAACCAACTCTAACTATGGCTACACCTTC